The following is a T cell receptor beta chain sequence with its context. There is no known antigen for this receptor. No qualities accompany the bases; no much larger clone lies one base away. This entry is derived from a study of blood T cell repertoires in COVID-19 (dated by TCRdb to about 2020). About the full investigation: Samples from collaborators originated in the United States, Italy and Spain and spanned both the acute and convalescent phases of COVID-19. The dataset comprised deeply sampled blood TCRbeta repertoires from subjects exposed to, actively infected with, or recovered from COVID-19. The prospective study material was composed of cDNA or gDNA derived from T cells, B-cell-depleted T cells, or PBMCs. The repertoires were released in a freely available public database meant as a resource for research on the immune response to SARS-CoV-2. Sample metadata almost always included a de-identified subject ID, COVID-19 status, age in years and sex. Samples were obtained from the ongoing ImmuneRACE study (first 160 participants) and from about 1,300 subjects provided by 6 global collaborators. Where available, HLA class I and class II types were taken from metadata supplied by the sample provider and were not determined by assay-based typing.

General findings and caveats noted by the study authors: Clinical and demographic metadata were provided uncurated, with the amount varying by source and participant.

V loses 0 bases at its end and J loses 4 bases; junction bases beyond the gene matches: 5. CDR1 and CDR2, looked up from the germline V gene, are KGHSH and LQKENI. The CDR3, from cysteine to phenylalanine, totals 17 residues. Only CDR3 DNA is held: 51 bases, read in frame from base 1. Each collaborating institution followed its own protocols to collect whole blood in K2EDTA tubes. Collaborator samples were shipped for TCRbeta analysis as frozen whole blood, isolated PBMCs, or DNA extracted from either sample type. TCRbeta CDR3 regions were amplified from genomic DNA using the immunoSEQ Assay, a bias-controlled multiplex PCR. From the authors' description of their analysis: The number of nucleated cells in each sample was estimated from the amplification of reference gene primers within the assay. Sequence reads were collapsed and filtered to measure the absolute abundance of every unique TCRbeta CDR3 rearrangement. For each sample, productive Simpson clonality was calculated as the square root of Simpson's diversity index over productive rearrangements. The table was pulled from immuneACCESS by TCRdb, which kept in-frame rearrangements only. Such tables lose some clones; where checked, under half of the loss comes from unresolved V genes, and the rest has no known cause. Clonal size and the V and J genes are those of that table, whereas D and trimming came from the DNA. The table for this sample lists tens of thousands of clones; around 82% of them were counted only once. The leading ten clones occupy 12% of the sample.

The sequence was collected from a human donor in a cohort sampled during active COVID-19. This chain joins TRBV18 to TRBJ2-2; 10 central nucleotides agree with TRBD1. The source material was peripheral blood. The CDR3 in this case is CASSPPGQGLRTGELFF. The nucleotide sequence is TGTGCCAGCTCACCACCGGGACAGGGGCTTCGCACCGGGGAGCTGTTTTTT.